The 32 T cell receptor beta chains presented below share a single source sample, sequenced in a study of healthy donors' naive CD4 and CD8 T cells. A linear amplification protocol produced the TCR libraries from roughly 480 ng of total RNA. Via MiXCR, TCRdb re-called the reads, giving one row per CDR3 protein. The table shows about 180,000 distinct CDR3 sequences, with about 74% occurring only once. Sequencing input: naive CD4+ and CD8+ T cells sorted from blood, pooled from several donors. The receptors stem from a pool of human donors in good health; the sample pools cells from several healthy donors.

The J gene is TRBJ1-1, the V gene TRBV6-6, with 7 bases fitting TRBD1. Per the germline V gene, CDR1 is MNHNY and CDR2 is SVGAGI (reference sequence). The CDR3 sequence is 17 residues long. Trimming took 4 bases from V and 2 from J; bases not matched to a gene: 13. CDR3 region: CASSSQTGSVGNTEAFF. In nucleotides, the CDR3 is TGTGCCAGCAGTTCCCAGACAGGGAGTGTAGGAAACACTGAAGCTTTCTTT.

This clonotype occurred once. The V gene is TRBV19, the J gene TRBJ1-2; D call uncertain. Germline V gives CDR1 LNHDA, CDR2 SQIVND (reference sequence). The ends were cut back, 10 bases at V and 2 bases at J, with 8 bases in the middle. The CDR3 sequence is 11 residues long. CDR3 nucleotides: TGTGCCACCAAACACAACTATGGCTACACCTTC. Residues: CATKHNYGYTF.

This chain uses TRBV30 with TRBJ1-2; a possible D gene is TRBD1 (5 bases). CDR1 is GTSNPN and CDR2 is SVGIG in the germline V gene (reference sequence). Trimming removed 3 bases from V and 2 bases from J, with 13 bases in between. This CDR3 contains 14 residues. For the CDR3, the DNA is TGTGCCTGGAGGGTAATGAGGGACAACTATGGCTACACCTTC. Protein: CAWRVMRDNYGYTF.

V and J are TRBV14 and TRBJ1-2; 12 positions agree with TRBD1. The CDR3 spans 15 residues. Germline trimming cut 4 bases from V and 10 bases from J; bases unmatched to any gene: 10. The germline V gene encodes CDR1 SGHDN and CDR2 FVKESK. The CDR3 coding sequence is TGTGCCAGCAGCCGATCCGGGACAGGGGGCCGTGACTACACCTTC. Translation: CASSRSGTGGRDYTF.

The CDR3 DNA is TGTGCCAGCACCCTGGGACCAGGGAACTATGGCTACACCTTC. This encodes CASTLGPGNYGYTF. V and J are TRBV5-5 and TRBJ1-2; D might be TRBD1 (5 bases). Germline-derived CDR1 and CDR2 are SGHKS and YYEKEE (reference sequence). This CDR3 region has 14 residues. Deletions cut 6 bases from V and 2 bases from J, with 14 bases between.

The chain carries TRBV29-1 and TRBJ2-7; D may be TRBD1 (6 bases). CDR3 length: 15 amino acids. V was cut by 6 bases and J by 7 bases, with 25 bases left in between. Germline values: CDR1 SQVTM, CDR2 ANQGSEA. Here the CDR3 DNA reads TGCAGCGTCGGAACCAAAGGGGGAGTAGATGATGAGCAGTACTTC. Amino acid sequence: CSVGTKGGVDDEQYF.

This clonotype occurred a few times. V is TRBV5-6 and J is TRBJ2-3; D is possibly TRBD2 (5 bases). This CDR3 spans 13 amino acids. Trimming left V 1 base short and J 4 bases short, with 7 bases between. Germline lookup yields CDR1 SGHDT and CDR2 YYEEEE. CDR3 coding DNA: TGTGCCAGCAGCTTGCTGAGGGCAGATACGCAGTATTTT. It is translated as CASSLLRADTQYF.

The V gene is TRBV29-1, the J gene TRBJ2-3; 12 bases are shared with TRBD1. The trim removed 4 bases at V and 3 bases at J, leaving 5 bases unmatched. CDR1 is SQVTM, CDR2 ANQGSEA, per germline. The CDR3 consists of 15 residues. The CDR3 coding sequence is TGCAGCGTTGCCGGGACAGGGGGCTTGACAGATACGCAGTATTTT. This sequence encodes CSVAGTGGLTDTQYF.

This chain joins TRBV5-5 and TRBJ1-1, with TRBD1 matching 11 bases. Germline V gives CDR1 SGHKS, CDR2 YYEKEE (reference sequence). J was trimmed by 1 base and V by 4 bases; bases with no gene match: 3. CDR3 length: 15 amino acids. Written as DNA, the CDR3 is TGTGCCAGCAGCCCAGGACAGGGGGCGAACACTGAAGCTTTCTTT. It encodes CASSPGQGANTEAFF.

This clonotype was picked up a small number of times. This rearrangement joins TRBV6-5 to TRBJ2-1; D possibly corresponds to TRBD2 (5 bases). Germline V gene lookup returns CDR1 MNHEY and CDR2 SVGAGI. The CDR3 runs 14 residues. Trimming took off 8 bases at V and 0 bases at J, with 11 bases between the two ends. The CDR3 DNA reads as TGTGCCAGCTCGGCGGGCAGCTCCTACAATGAGCAGTTCTTC. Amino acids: CASSAGSSYNEQFF.

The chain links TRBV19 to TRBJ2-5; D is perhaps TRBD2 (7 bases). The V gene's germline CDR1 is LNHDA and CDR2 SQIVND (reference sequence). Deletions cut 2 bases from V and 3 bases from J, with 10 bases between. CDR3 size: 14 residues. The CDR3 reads CASSIPGGEETQYF. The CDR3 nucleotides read TGTGCCAGTAGTATACCGGGGGGCGAAGAGACCCAGTACTTC.

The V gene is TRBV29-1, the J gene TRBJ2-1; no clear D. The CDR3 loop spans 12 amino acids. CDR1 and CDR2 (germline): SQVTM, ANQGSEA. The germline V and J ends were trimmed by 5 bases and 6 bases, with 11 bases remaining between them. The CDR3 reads CSVIIATNEQFF. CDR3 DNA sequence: TGCAGCGTTATAATAGCAACCAATGAGCAGTTCTTC.

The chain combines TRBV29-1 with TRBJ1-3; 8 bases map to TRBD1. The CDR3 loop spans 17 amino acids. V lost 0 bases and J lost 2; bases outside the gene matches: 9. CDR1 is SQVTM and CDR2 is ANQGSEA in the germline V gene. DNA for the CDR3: TGCAGCGTTGAAGACCCCTTGACAGGGGAAGCTGGAAACACCATATATTTT. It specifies CSVEDPLTGEAGNTIYF.

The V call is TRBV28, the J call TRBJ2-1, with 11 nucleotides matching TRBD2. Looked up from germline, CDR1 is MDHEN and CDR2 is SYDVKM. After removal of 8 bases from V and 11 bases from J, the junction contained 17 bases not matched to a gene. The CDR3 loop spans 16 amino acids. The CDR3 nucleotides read TGTGCCAGCTCTTCTCCCGGGACTAGCGGATGGGGGAAGCAGTTCTTC. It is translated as CASSSPGTSGWGKQFF.

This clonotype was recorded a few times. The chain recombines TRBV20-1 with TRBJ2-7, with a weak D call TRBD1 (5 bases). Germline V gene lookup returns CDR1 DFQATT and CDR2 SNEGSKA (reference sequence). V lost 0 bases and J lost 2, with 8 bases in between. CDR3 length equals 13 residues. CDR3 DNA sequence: TGCAGTGCTAGAGATGACAGCGCCTACGAGCAGTACTTC. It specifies CSARDDSAYEQYF.

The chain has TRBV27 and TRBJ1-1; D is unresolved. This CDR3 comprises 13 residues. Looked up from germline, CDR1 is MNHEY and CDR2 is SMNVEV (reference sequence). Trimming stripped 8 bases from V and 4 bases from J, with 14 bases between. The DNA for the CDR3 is TGTGCCAGCTCCCAGAGAGGGATCACTGAAGCTTTCTTT. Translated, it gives CASSQRGITEAFF.

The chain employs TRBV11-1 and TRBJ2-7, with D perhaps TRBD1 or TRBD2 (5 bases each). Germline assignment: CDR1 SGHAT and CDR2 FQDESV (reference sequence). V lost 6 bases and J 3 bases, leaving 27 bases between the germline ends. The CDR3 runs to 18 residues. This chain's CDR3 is CASSSGFFWGLGHYEQYF. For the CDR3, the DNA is TGTGCCAGCAGTAGTGGATTCTTCTGGGGGTTGGGGCACTACGAGCAGTACTTC. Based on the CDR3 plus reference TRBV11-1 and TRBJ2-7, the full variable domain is EAEVAQSPRYKITEKSQAVAFWCDPISGHATLYWYRQILGQGPELLVQFQDESVVDDSQLPKDRFSAERLKGVDSTLKIQPAELGDSAMYLCASSSGFFWGLGHYEQYFGPGTRLTVT.

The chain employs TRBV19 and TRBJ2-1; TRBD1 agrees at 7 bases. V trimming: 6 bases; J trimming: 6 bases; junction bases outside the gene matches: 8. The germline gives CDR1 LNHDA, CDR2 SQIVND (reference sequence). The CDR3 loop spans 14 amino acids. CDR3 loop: CASSPQGSVNEQFF. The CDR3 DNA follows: TGTGCCAGTAGCCCACAGGGGTCTGTCAATGAGCAGTTCTTC.

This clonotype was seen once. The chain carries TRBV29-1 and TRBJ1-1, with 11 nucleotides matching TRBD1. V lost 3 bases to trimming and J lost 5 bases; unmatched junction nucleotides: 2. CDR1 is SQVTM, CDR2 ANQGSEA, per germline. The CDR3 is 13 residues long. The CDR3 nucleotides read TGCAGCGTTGACGGACAGGGGGCTACTGAAGCTTTCTTT. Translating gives CSVDGQGATEAFF.

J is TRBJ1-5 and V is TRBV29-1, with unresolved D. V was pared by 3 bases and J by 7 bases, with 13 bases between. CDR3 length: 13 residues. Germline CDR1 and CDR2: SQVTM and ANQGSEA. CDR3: CSVEVSPGQPQHF. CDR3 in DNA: TGCAGCGTTGAGGTCTCGCCGGGGCAGCCCCAGCATTTT.

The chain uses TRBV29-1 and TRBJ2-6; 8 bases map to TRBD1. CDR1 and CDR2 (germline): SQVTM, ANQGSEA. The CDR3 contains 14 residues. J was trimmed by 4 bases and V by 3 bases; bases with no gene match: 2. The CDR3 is CSVDRGLGANVLTF. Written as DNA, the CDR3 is TGCAGCGTTGACAGGGGGCTGGGGGCCAACGTCCTGACTTTC.

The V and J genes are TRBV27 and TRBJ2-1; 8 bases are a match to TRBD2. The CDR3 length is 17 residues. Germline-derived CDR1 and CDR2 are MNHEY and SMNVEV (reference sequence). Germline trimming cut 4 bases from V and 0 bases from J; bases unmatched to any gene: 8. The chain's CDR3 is CASSSLLSGDSYNEQFF. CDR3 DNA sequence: TGTGCCAGCAGTTCCCTCCTTAGCGGGGACTCCTACAATGAGCAGTTCTTC.

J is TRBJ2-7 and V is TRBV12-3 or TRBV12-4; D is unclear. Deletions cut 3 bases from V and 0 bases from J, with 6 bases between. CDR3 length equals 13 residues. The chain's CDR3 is CASSFSTSYEQYF. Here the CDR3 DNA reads TGTGCCAGCAGTTTTAGCACCTCCTACGAGCAGTACTTC.

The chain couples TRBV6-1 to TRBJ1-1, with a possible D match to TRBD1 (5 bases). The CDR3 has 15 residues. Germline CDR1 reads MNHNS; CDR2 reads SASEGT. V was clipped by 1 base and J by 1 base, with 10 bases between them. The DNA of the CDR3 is TGTGCCAGCAGTGAAGTAGGACAACCGAACACTGAAGCTTTCTTT. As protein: CASSEVGQPNTEAFF.

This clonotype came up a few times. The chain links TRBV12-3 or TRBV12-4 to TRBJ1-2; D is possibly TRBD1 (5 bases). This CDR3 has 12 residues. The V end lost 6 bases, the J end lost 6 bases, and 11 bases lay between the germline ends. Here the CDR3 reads CASRGESHGYTF. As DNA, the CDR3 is TGTGCCAGCAGAGGGGAGTCTCATGGCTACACCTTC.

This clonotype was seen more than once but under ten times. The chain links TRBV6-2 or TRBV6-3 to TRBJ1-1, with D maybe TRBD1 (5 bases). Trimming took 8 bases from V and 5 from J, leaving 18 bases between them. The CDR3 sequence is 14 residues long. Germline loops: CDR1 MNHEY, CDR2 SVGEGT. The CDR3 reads CASHVGQPGTEAFF. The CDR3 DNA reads TGTGCCAGCCACGTTGGACAACCGGGGACTGAAGCTTTCTTT.

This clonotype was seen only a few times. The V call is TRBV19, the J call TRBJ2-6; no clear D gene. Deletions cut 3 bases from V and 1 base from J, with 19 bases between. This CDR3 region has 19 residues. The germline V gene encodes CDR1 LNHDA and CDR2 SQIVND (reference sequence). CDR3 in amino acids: CASSILGTAYLSGANVLTF. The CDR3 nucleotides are TGTGCCAGTAGTATTCTTGGTACAGCATATCTATCTGGGGCCAACGTCCTGACTTTC.

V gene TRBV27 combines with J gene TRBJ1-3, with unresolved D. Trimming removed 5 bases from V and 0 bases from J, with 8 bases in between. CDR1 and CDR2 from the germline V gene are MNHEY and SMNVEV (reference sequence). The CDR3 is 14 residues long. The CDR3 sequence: CASSGAGSGNTIYF. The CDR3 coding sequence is TGTGCCAGCAGTGGTGCAGGCTCTGGAAACACCATATATTTT.

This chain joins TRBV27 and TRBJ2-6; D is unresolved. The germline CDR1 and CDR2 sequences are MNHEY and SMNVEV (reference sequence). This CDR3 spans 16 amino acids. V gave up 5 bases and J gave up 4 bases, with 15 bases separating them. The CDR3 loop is CASSPQILSGANVLTF. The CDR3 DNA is TGTGCCAGCAGTCCCCAAATATTGTCAGGGGCCAACGTCCTGACTTTC.

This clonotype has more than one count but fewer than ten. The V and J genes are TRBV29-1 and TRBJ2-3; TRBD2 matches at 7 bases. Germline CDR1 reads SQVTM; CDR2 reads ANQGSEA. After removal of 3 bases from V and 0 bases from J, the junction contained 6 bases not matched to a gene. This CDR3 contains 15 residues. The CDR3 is CSVESGTTSTDTQYF. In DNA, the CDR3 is TGCAGCGTTGAGTCCGGGACTACCAGCACAGATACGCAGTATTTT.

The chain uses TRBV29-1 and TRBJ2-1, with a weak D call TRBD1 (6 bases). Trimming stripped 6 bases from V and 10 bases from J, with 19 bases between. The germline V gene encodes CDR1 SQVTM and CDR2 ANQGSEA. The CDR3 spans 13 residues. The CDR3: CSVETGGAGEQFF. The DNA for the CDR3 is TGCAGCGTGGAGACAGGAGGAGCAGGAGAGCAGTTCTTC.

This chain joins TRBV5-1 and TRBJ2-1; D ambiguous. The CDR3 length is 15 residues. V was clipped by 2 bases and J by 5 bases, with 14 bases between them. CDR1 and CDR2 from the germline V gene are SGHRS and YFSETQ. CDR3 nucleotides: TGCGCCAGCAGCTTCAGACTGGCCGCTAACAATGAGCAGTTCTTC. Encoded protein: CASSFRLAANNEQFF.